The present T cell receptor beta chain was sequenced within a study of neoadjuvant nivolumab and ipilimumab in lung cancer. Study-level information: Patients got nivolumab 3 mg/kg on days 1, 15 and 29; combination added ipilimumab 1 mg/kg day 1.

After removal of 4 bases from V and 1 base from J, the junction contained 4 bases not matched to a gene. CDR1 is SGHRS, CDR2 YFSETQ, per germline. The CDR3 consists of 15 residues. With respect to this clone: What it binds is not known.

Findings and limits, study-wide: TCR receptors were sequenced in few samples. Compared with tumor-adjacent uninvolved lung, resected tumors showed greater richness and clonality.

This table comes from immunoSEQ multiplex PCR, and its TCRdb copy is limited to in-frame clones, with some not included. Among 15,000 to 20,000 clones listed, approximately 87% were seen once. The starting material was peripheral blood, obtained before neoadjuvant nivolumab, alone or with ipilimumab. The chain combines TRBV5-1 with TRBJ2-1, with 8 nucleotides matching TRBD2. The source is an adult with non-small cell lung cancer. CDR3 loop: CASSREGGSYNEQFF. The CDR3 region has the DNA TGCGCCAGCAGCCGGGAGGGCGGGTCCTACAATGAGCAGTTCTTC.